Included here is one TCR beta chain sequence, with context. What it binds is unknown. This specimen comes from a study of T-cell reconstitution after alpha-beta-depleted transplantation in children. Study findings and constraints: Newly generated T cells supplied most T-cell counts and diversity one year post-transplant. Some patients owed their high day-60 TCRbeta diversity to surviving recipient T cells and thymic progenitors. Reported findings indicate that, about two months after transplant, alpha-beta T cells came from several hundred expanded clones, which were derived from non-depleted graft cells.

The V end lost 4 bases, the J end lost 1 base, and 15 bases lay between the germline ends. The CDR3 is made up of 15 amino acids. The germline gives CDR1 SGHRS, CDR2 YFSETQ. Preparing the TCRbeta library involved the use of unique molecular identifiers. TCRdb used MiXCR to reprocess the PCR reads, holding one entry per CDR3 protein. The table lists almost 250,000 distinct CDR3 sequences, roughly 26% of them singletons, with about 2.5% in the top ten. Sequencing was performed on PBMCs, taken before TCRalphabeta/CD19-depleted stem cell transplant. The rearrangement joins TRBV5-1 to TRBJ2-7, with a tentative D call TRBD2 (6 bases). The receptor was isolated from a girl under 10 years old with Fanconi anemia, due to receive a stem cell transplant. CDR3 DNA: TGCGCCAGCAGCGCTGACCTAGCGTATTCCTACGAGCAGTACTTC. This gives the protein CASSADLAYSYEQYF.